This T cell receptor beta chain was retrieved from a study of T cell responses to AZD1222 COVID-19 vaccine. Notes on the study in general: Repertoires were obtained solely post-peak T cell response. A mostly white British donor set with more females was recruited, and clonal diversity was possibly underestimated.

In the case of this clone: Its antigen is still unknown.

Assay: immunoSEQ multiplex PCR; the TCRdb copy retains only in-frame clones and omits some. The data show 150,000 or so clones, with roughly 87% seen just once and 4.5% to 6% held by the top ten. Germline V CDR1 and CDR2: SGHTS, YDEGEE. The CDR3 runs 13 residues. With 0 bases removed from V and 6 bases from J, the gap between germline ends came to 9 bases. The receptor was isolated from an adult in good health. The chain has TRBV5-8 and TRBJ1-2; D remains ambiguous. Material: peripheral blood, obtained on day 0 of AZD1222 vaccination. The CDR3 region is CASSLGRRDGYTF. The CDR3 region has the DNA TGTGCCAGCAGCTTGGGGAGACGGGATGGCTACACCTTC.